The rows below give T cell receptor beta chains drawn from one sample of a study of response to subunit inactivated influenza vaccine. In TCRdb, the RT-PCR reads were re-called with MiXCR into one record per CDR3 protein. In the table there are 630,000 or so distinct CDR3 sequences, roughly 14% of which are singletons. The material sequenced was PBMCs from blood, taken 12 days after vaccination. Every receptor here comes from a man in his forties or fifties who received an inactivated influenza vaccine. Both conserved end residues are trimmed from each CDR3. The order of the fields is J gene, V gene, CDR3 protein.

>TRBJ2-7|TRBV6-1
ASRIGTSGRRY
>TRBJ2-1|TRBV11-2
ASSLDPTGLQF
>TRBJ1-2|TRBV10-2
ASSETRGSGYT
>TRBJ2-7|TRBV29-1
SVAIFRLARMYEQY
>TRBJ2-3|TRBV30
AWTVARNTDTQY
>TRBJ1-1|TRBV4-1
ASSQVVGQGTTEAF
>TRBJ2-2|TRBV24-1
ATSENRVPGELF
>TRBJ2-3|TRBV12-3/TRBV12-4
ATRIAGGRETDTQY
>TRBJ2-2|TRBV7-9
ASSLQGSNGELF
>TRBJ1-5|TRBV12-3/TRBV12-4
ASSLAGPQPQH
>TRBJ2-7|TRBV20-1
SAQPGHKEYEQY
>TRBJ2-5|TRBV4-3
ASSPRTGWQETQY
>TRBJ2-7|TRBV12-3/TRBV12-4
ASSFRGAREQY
>TRBJ2-5|TRBV2
ASSAITETQY
>TRBJ1-1|TRBV7-2
ASSLGTGRENTEAF
>TRBJ2-5|TRBV10-3
AISESGEGPETQY
>TRBJ1-3|TRBV6-5
ASSASGGTIY